This T cell receptor beta chain was identified during a study of response to subunit inactivated influenza vaccine. MiXCR was run by TCRdb on the RT-PCR reads, yielding one entry per CDR3 protein. The table shows hundreds of thousands of distinct CDR3 sequences, with around 13% occurring only once. Germline V CDR1 and CDR2: SGHTA, FQGNSA. The CDR3 spans 18 residues. Germline trimming cut 2 bases from V and 5 bases from J; bases unmatched to any gene: 10. The chain has TRBV7-2 and TRBJ2-1, with 12 positions matching TRBD1. Sequenced here: PBMCs from blood, sampled less than 15 days before vaccination. The receptor was derived from a man aged 50 to 59 who received an inactivated influenza vaccine. CDR3 bases: TGTGCCAGCAGCTTACGCGTGGGGACAGGGGGCGCAAACAATGAGCAGTTCTTC. Translated: CASSLRVGTGGANNEQFF.